This TCR beta chain was retrieved from a study of STAT3 mutations in large granular lymphocyte leukemia. Overall study: Over half of T-LGLL patients had one or more immunosuppressive regimens. The study's findings and limits: Clonal expansion was inferred from samples taken at other timepoints. Sampling intervals varied between patients and samples. Every T-LGLL patient had at least one immunodominant TCRbeta clonotype.

V was cut by 4 bases and J by 3 bases, with 17 bases left in between. The V gene's germline CDR1 is SEHNR and CDR2 FQNEAQ (reference sequence). This CDR3 has 16 amino acids. TCRdb's copy holds only in-frame clones and misses some; the assay was immunoSEQ multiplex PCR. The sample holds under 20,000 clones, 80% to 95% seen once. Concerning this clone itself: The antigen is unknown.

Sample: peripheral blood mononuclear cells. The receptor comes from a man aged 55 to 70 with T-cell large granular lymphocyte leukemia. Some clones in this sample may be carry-over from other donors' samples. The rearrangement uses TRBV7-9 and TRBJ2-3, with a possible D match to TRBD2 (5 bases). The CDR3 here is CASSSPSVASTDTQYF. CDR3 sequence (DNA): TGTGCCAGCAGCTCCCCCTCGGTAGCGTCGACAGATACGCAGTATTTT.